This T cell receptor (beta chain) comes out of a study of shared clonotypes between healthy human individuals. Germline CDR1 reads KGHSH; CDR2 reads LQKENI. V shed 10 bases, J shed 0 bases, and the junction held 4 bases outside the gene matches. CDR3 size: 14 residues. There were no recent acute infections or vaccinations among the donors, who were healthy HIV-negative adults. As concerns this clone: Its specificity is not known.

The table came from immunoSEQ multiplex PCR; TCRdb's copy has only in-frame clones and leaves some out. The sample lists about 1 million clones, roughly 70% occurring once. General study findings and limits: Among non-shared clonotypes, generation probabilities were lower than among those shared by all four donors.

Sequences were obtained from memory CD4+ T cells sorted from blood. As to subset: CD45RA-negative fraction. The chain links TRBV18 to TRBJ2-2; 8 nucleotides match TRBD1. The receptor was derived from a man between 18 and 35 years old in good health. DNA of the CDR3: TGTGCCACCCAGACAGGGGCGAACACCGGGGAGCTGTTTTTT. This sequence encodes CATQTGANTGELFF.